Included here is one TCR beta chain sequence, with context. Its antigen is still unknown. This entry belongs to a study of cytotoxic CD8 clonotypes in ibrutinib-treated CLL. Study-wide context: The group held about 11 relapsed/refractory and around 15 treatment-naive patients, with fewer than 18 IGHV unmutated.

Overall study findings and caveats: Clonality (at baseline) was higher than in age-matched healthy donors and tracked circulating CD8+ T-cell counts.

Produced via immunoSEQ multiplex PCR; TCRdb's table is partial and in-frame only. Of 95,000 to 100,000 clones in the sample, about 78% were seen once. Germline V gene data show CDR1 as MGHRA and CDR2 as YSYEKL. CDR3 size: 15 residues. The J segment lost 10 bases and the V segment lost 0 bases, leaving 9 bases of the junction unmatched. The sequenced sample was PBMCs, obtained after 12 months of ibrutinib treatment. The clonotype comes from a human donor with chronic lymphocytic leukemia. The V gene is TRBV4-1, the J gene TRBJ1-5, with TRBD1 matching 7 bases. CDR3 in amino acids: CASSQDLGGGGPQHF. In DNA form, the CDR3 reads TGCGCCAGCAGCCAAGATTTAGGAGGGGGCGGCCCCCAGCATTTT.